This T cell receptor (beta chain) was captured by sequencing in a study of Graves' ophthalmopathy and Graves' hyperthyroidism (dated by TCRdb to 2016 to 2018). As for the study more broadly: Peripheral blood was collected at initial diagnosis, before any treatment. Following sample collection, hyperthyroidism patients were given methimazole at a starting dose of 30 mg daily, and ophthalmopathy patients were given high-dose intravenous methylprednisolone. To tell Graves' ophthalmopathy apart from Graves' hyperthyroidism, and to predict which patients would progress to ophthalmopathy, the study relied on TCR beta repertoire signatures. For training and testing, the 100 patients in the discovery cohort were randomly divided in a 7:3 ratio. An independent validation cohort comprised 18 hyperthyroidism patients and over 15 patients who later progressed from hyperthyroidism to ophthalmopathy. T-cell repertoires of thyroid tissue and blood were compared in several hyperthyroidism patients. In total, 135 blood samples were TCR-sequenced: under 45 ophthalmopathy, some 72 hyperthyroidism and around 17 hyperthyroidism-to-ophthalmopathy patients. A discovery set of 100 patients (around 40 ophthalmopathy, around 57 stable hyperthyroidism) was enrolled to explore V-J signatures distinguishing ophthalmopathy from hyperthyroidism. Here is what the overall study found, with its caveats: No statistical method was used to predetermine the sample size, and group allocation was not hidden from the investigators. Ophthalmopathy was separated from stable hyperthyroidism by the 13-signature model with around 88% sensitivity and less than 82% specificity in cross-validation and with 80%/75% in the test set. Most of the expanded thyroid clonotypes with a frequency above 0.001 were also detected in blood, and it was suggested that the thyroid immune response may be reflected by blood repertoires. In validation, the model predicted ophthalmopathy progression with 55% to 71% sensitivity and about 77% specificity; about a dozen predicted patients were CT-confirmed with GO in a median of approximately 6.2 months.

For repertoire sequencing, the TCR beta CDR3 regions were amplified from RNA transcripts. The first round was an RT-PCR using HTBI primers with the Qiagen OneStep RT-PCR kit, and this first round was followed by a second-round multiplex PCR, then size selection and purification. Libraries were sequenced on an Illumina HiSeq2000 using paired-end 100 bp reads. The published analysis was carried out like this. SOAPnuke was used to process the reads, removing any read that contained adapters or uncalled bases, had a mean Phred below 15, or lacked an exact match to the constant primer or identifier. COPE v1.2.5 was used to merge the high-quality paired reads. Each unique nucleotide sequence was defined as a clonotype, and clonotypes were aligned to IMGT TRB V, D and J references with MiTCR v1.1. Only V-J combinations with frequency above 0.0001 were analysed, covering 99% to 99.2% of repertoires. For each V-J combination, a TCR clonal expansion and chaos score was defined as F50 clonal expansion divided by the chaos observed in the TCRdist matrix. Welch's t-statistics and random forest were used to narrow the features down to 13 V-J combinations, which were then fed into a naive Bayes classifier. Thyroid-blood repertoire similarity was quantified with the Morisita-Horn index. The public reads were reprocessed in TCRdb via fastp at Q25 and MiXCR, keeping in-frame beta chains. Every distinct CDR3 protein forms one entry, paired with its most common genes and DNA. TCRdb, rather than the study authors, made the V and J calls. The sample records hundreds of thousands of distinct CDR3 sequences, 20% to 25% of which are singletons. The ten biggest clones cover more than 2.5% of the sample.

Hyperthyroidism was considered stable if no progression to ophthalmopathy occurred within 18 months of follow-up. Patients with hyperthyroidism were aged 18 to 65 years, had been newly diagnosed, and had a disease duration of less than 2 months. Patients were excluded if they had other autoimmune diseases, uncontrolled infections, pregnancy or lactation. Clinical symptoms, serum thyroxine, TRAb, thyroid ultrasound and orbital computed tomography were used for diagnosis. Using Ficoll-Paque density gradient centrifugation, PBMCs were isolated from less than 11 ml of fresh peripheral blood. Total RNA was extracted with Trizol reagent and quality-checked on an Agilent 2100 Bioanalyzer. V is cut back by 3 bases and J by 5 bases, with 3 bases in the junction unmatched. Measured from the cysteine to the phenylalanine, the CDR3 is 14 residues long. Only the CDR3 portion is preserved as DNA: 42 bases, with reading frame beginning at the first base.

Ten or more counts support this clonotype. Its antigen is still unknown. Per-nucleotide qualities are absent, and no much larger clonotype sits a single base away. The receptor chain draws on TRBV12-3 or TRBV12-4 and TRBJ1-2, with 10 bases matching TRBD1. The sequencing sample was made of peripheral blood. The receptor's source is a woman in her late teens or twenties with stable Graves' hyperthyroidism. Donor details come from another sample of the same person, matched by shared clones. For the CDR3, the sequence is CASSLTGGEYGYTF. The bases read TGTGCCAGCAGTTTGACAGGGGGCGAATATGGCTACACCTTC.